This TCR beta chain was retrieved from a study of T cell responses to AZD1222 COVID-19 vaccine. The CDR3 covers 13 residues. Germline V gives CDR1 LGHDT, CDR2 YNNKEL (reference sequence). V lost 2 bases, J lost 4 bases, and 6 bases lay in between. The method was immunoSEQ multiplex PCR; TCRdb's version includes in-frame clones alone and lacks a portion of them. The sample has around 80,000 clones; 87% are singletons. The specimen was peripheral blood, collected 28 days after the second AZD1222 dose. This chain uses TRBV3-1 (or the pseudogene TRBV3-2) with TRBJ2-1; TRBD2 is a possible D gene (6 bases). The TCR originated in an adult who received the AZD1222 COVID-19 vaccine. Here the CDR3 DNA reads TGTGCCAGCAGCCAACTAGCGTACAATGAGCAGTTCTTC. It translates to CASSQLAYNEQFF.